The clone carrying this TCR beta chain was counted only a few times. The antigen is unknown. The assay was immunoSEQ multiplex PCR, and TCRdb's table has in-frame clones only and misses some. Here the sample spans about 1.5 million clones, roughly 96% being singletons. This sample is part of a study of shared clonotypes between healthy human individuals. Findings and caveats of the study: Sequencing depth was expected to influence donor clonotype sharing.

The sample was naive CD4+ T cells sorted from blood. As to subset: CD45RA+ positively selected. This TCR derives from a man aged 25-45 years in good health.

CDR3 residues: CASSLGLINQPQHF. The CDR3, as DNA: TGTGCCAGCAGTTTAGGGTTGATTAATCAGCCCCAGCATTTT. The chain couples TRBV28 to TRBJ1-5; D gene uncertain. V dropped 2 bases and J dropped 4 bases, with 9 bases sitting between them. The length of the CDR3 is 14 residues. Germline V lookup: CDR1 MDHEN, CDR2 SYDVKM.